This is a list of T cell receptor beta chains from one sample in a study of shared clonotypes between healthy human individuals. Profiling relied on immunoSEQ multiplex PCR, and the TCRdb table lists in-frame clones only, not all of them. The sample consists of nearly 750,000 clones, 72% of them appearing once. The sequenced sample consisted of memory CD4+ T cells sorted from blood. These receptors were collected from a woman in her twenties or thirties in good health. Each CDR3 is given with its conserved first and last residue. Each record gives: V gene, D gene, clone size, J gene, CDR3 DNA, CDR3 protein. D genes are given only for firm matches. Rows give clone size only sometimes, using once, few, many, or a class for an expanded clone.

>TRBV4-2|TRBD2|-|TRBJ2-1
TGTGCCAGCAGCCAAGATGGATTAGCGGGAGCCTTGGTAATGAGGCAGTTCTTC
CASSQDGLAGALVMRQFF
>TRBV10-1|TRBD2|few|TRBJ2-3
TGCGCCAGCAGTGTGGGCAGGCTAGCGGGCACAGATACGCAGTATTTT
CASSVGRLAGTDTQYF
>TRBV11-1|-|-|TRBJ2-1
TGTGCCAGCAGCTCCACTAGGGGCAGCTCCTACAATGAGCAGTTCTTC
CASSSTRGSSYNEQFF
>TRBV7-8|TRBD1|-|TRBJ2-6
TGTGCCAGCAGCTTAGGCCAGGGGGCAGGTGGGGCCAACGTCCTGACTTTC
CASSLGQGAGGANVLTF
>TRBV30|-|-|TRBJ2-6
TGTGCCTGGAGTGTAATCTTCCAATTCTCTGGGGCCAACGTCCTGACTTTC
CAWSVIFQFSGANVLTF
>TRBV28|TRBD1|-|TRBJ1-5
TGTGCCAGCTGCGGACAGGGGGCGATGGGTGAGCCCCAGCATTTT
CASCGQGAMGEPQHF
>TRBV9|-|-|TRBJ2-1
TGTGCCAGCAGTCAAGGGGACGGGGCCTATAATGAGCAGTTCTTC
CASSQGDGAYNEQFF
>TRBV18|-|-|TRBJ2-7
TGTGCCAGCTCACCAAGCGCGGGAATCTACGAGCAGTACTTC
CASSPSAGIYEQYF
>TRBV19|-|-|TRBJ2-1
TGTGCCAGTTGGGGAAAGCGTGAAAATGAGCAGTTCTTC
CASWGKRENEQFF
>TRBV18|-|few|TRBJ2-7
TGTGCCAGCTCACCAGGGACGTCCTACGAGCAGTACTTC
CASSPGTSYEQYF
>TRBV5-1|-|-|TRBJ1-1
TGCGCCAGCAGCTTGGGACAGGTTACTGAAGCTTTCTTT
CASSLGQVTEAFF
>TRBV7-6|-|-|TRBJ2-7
TGTGCCAGCAGCTTAAGGCAGGCTACCAGCTACGAGCAGTACTTC
CASSLRQATSYEQYF
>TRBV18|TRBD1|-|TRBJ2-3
TGTGCCAGCTCACCCCGAGGACAGGAAAACACAGATACGCAGTATTTT
CASSPRGQENTDTQYF
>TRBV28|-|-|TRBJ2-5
TGTGCCAGCAGTTTAAGATACGGTATCGGAGAGACCCAGTACTTC
CASSLRYGIGETQYF
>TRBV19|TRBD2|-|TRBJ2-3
TGTGCCAGTAGTCCTAGCGGGAGAAGTGCAGATACGCAGTATTTT
CASSPSGRSADTQYF
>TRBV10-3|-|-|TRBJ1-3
TGTGCCATCAGTGAGTGGAGGCTCGACTCTGGAAACACCATATATTTT
CAISEWRLDSGNTIYF
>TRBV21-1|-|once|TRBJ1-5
TGTGCCAGCAGCAAGGATCCCGGGACAGGAAGTCTCATGGTCAAGATTAGCAATCAGCCCCAGCATTTT
CASSKDPGTGSLMVKISNQPQHF
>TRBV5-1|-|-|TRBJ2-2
TGCGCCAGCAGCTTGGCCACCGGGAACACCGGGGAGCTGTTTTTT
CASSLATGNTGELFF
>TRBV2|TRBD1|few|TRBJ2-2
TGTGCCGCAGGGACAGAAGACACCGGGGAGCTGTTTTTT
CAAGTEDTGELFF
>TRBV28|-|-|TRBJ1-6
TGTGCCAGCAGCCTATATCAGCCCGGCAATTCACCCCTCCACTTT
CASSLYQPGNSPLHF
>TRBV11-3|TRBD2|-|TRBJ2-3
TGTGCCAGCAGCCCTTTTCGGGAGGGCGAAGATACGCAGTATTTT
CASSPFREGEDTQYF
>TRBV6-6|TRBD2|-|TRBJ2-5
TGTGCCAGCAGTTACGGACTAGCGGGAGTGGAGACCCAGTACTTC
CASSYGLAGVETQYF
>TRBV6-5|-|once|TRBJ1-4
TGTGCCAGCAGTTACCGACACAATGAAAAACTGTTTTTT
CASSYRHNEKLFF
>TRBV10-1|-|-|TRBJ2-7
TGCGCCAGCAGTGACGAACAGGGTTCCTACGAGCAGTACTTC
CASSDEQGSYEQYF
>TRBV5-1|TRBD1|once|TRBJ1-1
TGCGCCAGCAGCCCGGGACAGGGGGCGCTTACTGAAGCTTTCTTT
CASSPGQGALTEAFF
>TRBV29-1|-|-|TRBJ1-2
TGCAGCGTTCCCGGAGGGAGCGGCTACACCTTC
CSVPGGSGYTF
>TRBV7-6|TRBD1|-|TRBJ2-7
TGTGCCAGCAGCTTCCAAAGGGACAGCTACGAGCAGTACTTC
CASSFQRDSYEQYF
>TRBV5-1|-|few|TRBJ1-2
TGCGCCAGCAGCTCGTTAGGACCCCGGCTCGGCTACACCTTC
CASSSLGPRLGYTF
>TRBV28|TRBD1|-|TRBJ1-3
TGTGCCAGCAGTCCAAACCAGGGGGGACAGCTTCCTCCGGGAAACACCATATATTTT
CASSPNQGGQLPPGNTIYF
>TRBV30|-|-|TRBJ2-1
TGTGCCTGGAGTGAAAAAGCCAATGAGCAGTTCTTC
CAWSEKANEQFF
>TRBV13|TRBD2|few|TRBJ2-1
TGTGCCAGCAGCTTAGGTCGGGGGACTAGCGGATACAATGAGCAGTTCTTC
CASSLGRGTSGYNEQFF
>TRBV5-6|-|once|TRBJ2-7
TGTGCCAGCAGCTTGGGGAGGGGTTTGACCTACGAGCAGTACTTC
CASSLGRGLTYEQYF
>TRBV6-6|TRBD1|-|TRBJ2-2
TGTGCCAGCAGCCCAGGGGGCTTAAACACCGGGGAGCTGTTTTTT
CASSPGGLNTGELFF
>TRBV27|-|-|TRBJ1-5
TGTGCCAGAGTGGATGATCAGCCCCAGCATTTT
CARVDDQPQHF
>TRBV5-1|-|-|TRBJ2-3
TGCGCCAGCAGCCCGCGGTATTCCTCTAGCACAGATACGCAGTATTTT
CASSPRYSSSTDTQYF
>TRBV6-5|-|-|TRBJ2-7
TGTGCCAGCAGTTACTCGCAAGGGGGCTACGAGCAGTACTTC
CASSYSQGGYEQYF
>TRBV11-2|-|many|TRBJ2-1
TGTGCCAGCAGCTTAGCGAGGGAGGAGTTCTTC
CASSLAREEFF
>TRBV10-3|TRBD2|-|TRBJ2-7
TGTGCCATCAGTGGTTCGGGGACTAGCAGCCACCTTTACGAGCAGTACTTC
CAISGSGTSSHLYEQYF
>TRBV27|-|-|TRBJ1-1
TGTGCCAGCAGAGGCGTAGGAGGGTTGACTGAAGCTTTCTTT
CASRGVGGLTEAFF
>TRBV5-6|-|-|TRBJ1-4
TGTGCCAGCAGCTTGGAAACGGGGGCGGAAAAACTGTTTTTT
CASSLETGAEKLFF
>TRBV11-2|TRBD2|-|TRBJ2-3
TGTGCCAGCAGCTCGCAACTAGCGGGCACAGATACGCAGTATTTT
CASSSQLAGTDTQYF
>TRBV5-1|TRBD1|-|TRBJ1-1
TGCGCCAGCAGCTTAGACAGGGGAGGAAAAGCTTTCTTT
CASSLDRGGKAFF
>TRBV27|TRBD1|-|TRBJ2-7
TGTGCCAGCAGGATGGGACAGGGGGCTTTCTACGAGCAGTACTTC
CASRMGQGAFYEQYF
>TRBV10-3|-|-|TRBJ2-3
TGTGCCATCAGTGAGCCCTTGACAGATACGCAGTATTTT
CAISEPLTDTQYF
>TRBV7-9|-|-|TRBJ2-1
TGTGCCAGCAGCCATTCCAGCGTTCCCTCCTACAATGAGCAGTTCTTC
CASSHSSVPSYNEQFF
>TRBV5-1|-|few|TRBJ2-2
TGCGCCAGCAGCTTGTCCAGCGAGGGCGGGGAGCTGTTTTTT
CASSLSSEGGELFF
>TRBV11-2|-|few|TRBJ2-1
TGTGCCAGCAGCCCCCTGGATAGTGGTGCTCGACAGTTCTTC
CASSPLDSGARQFF
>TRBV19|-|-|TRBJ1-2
TGTGCCAGTAGTAACAGAAACTATGGCTACACCTTC
CASSNRNYGYTF
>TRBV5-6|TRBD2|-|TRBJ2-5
TGTGCCAGCAGCTATATAGCGGGAGGTGTTGGAGAGACCCAGTACTTC
CASSYIAGGVGETQYF
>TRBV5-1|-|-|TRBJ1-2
TGCGCCAGCAGCTCTTCGGCCCACAACATTGCAAACGGCTACACCTTC
CASSSSAHNIANGYTF
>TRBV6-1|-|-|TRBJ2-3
TGTGCCAGCAGTGAAGCAAGCGGGTCCCCAGATACGCAGTATTTT
CASSEASGSPDTQYF
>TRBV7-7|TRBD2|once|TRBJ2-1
TGTGCCAGCAGCCCTCTAGCGGGCGCCTACAATGAGCAGTTCTTC
CASSPLAGAYNEQFF
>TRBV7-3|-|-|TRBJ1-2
TGTGCCAGCAGCCCATCCCAGTCCCAAACCGACTATGGCTACACCTTC
CASSPSQSQTDYGYTF